This T cell receptor (beta chain) was found in a study of blood T cell repertoires in COVID-19. The wider study: Spain, Italy and the United States supplied samples that represented acute and convalescent COVID-19. T cells, B-cell-depleted T cells, or PBMCs provided the cDNA or gDNA that served as material.

Trimming pared 4 bases from V and 5 bases from J, leaving 8 bases between. The CDR3 extends over 12 amino acids. CDR1 is SGHAT, CDR2 FQNNGV, per germline. Per the study methods: Reference gene primer amplification in the assay estimated nucleated cell counts. The table came from immunoSEQ multiplex PCR; TCRdb's copy has only in-frame clones and leaves some out. V and J calls and clone size are those listed in that table; D and trimming were worked out from the DNA. The sample gives 90,000 to 130,000 clones, over 75% of which show up once; under 2.5% is in the top ten. The gene calls are TRBV11-2 and TRBJ1-1; a possible D gene is TRBD1 (5 bases). This TCR derives from a human donor in a cohort sampled during active COVID-19. Sequenced input: peripheral blood. The CDR3 spells CASSSQGTEAFF. CDR3 coding DNA: TGTGCCAGCAGCTCCCAGGGTACTGAAGCTTTCTTT.